The rows below give T cell receptor beta chains drawn from one sample of a study of shared clonotypes between healthy human individuals. Method: immunoSEQ multiplex PCR; TCRdb's copy keeps in-frame clones and lacks some. The sample shows around 690,000 clones, roughly 87% of them seen only once. Sequences were obtained from memory CD8+ T cells from PBMCs. All receptors derive from a man aged 18-30 years in good health. Some clones in this sample may be carry-over from other donors' samples. CDR3s include the opening cysteine and the closing phenylalanine or tryptophan. A D gene is named only where the DNA matches it firmly. Where a row states a size, it is once, few, many or the class of an expanded clone; other rows omit it.

NA | TRBJ1-5 | 15 | TRBD1 | TRBV7-9 | CASNKGAGGDQPQHF | TGTGCCAGCAACAAAGGGGCAGGGGGGGATCAGCCCCAGCATTTT
NA | TRBJ2-3 | 15 | NA | TRBV27 | CASSLSGDYRDTQYF | TGTGCCAGCAGTTTATCGGGCGATTACCGAGATACGCAGTATTTT
NA | TRBJ2-5 | 17 | TRBD1 | TRBV10-3 | CAISESLGQGLQETQYF | TGTGCCATCAGTGAGTCTCTGGGACAGGGGCTCCAAGAGACCCAGTACTTC
NA | TRBJ2-2 | 15 | NA | TRBV7-3 | CASSLDGRGTGELFF | TGTGCCAGCAGCTTAGACGGGAGAGGTACCGGGGAGCTGTTTTTT
NA | TRBJ2-7 | 15 | NA | TRBV11-2 | CASSPLTGTSYEQYF | TGTGCCAGCAGCCCCCTAACCGGGACCTCCTACGAGCAGTACTTC
NA | TRBJ2-7 | 11 | NA | TRBV9 | CASSSGHEQYF | TGTGCCAGCAGCTCAGGACACGAGCAGTACTTC
NA | TRBJ1-1 | 14 | NA | TRBV9 | CASSPTAGMTEAFF | TGTGCCAGCAGCCCGACAGCCGGAATGACTGAAGCTTTCTTT
NA | TRBJ1-1 | 14 | NA | TRBV29-1 | CSVNRRGKGTEAFF | TGCAGCGTCAACAGGCGGGGGAAGGGGACTGAAGCTTTCTTT
NA | TRBJ1-5 | 17 | NA | TRBV19 | CASSIPDRLYSNQPQHF | TGTGCCAGTAGTATCCCGGACAGATTATATAGCAATCAGCCCCAGCATTTT
NA | TRBJ2-7 | 14 | NA | TRBV6-1 | CASGRRLPADEQYF | TGTGCCAGCGGAAGAAGACTCCCAGCGGACGAGCAGTACTTT
NA | TRBJ2-1 | 15 | NA | TRBV28 | CASSLARQRINEQFF | TGTGCCAGCAGTTTAGCTAGGCAGAGGATCAATGAGCAGTTCTTC
once | TRBJ1-5 | 17 | TRBD1 | TRBV5-6 | CASSPLRDRGVNQPQHF | TGTGCCAGCAGCCCGCTCCGGGACAGGGGGGTCAATCAGCCCCAGCATTTT
NA | TRBJ2-1 | 15 | NA | TRBV18 | CASSDTSGVVNEQFF | TGTGCCAGCTCGGACACTTCGGGGGTGGTCAATGAGCAGTTCTTC
NA | TRBJ2-2 | 15 | NA | TRBV11-2 | CASSLGSQEDPELFF | TGTGCCAGCAGCTTAGGGTCTCAAGAGGACCCGGAGCTGTTTTTT
NA | TRBJ2-6 | 15 | NA | TRBV27 | CASTPVAGGANVLTF | TGTGCCAGCACCCCCGTTGCGGGTGGGGCCAACGTCCTGACTTTC
NA | TRBJ1-5 | 14 | TRBD1 | TRBV27 | CASSSHRGNQPQHF | TGTGCCAGCAGTTCTCACAGGGGTAATCAGCCCCAGCATTTT
NA | TRBJ1-5 | 14 | NA | TRBV28 | CASSLYQINQPQHF | TGTGCCAGCAGTTTATACCAGATCAATCAGCCCCAGCATTTT
once | TRBJ2-3 | 20 | TRBD1 | TRBV28 | CASSLWPTGTETKQADTQYF | TGTGCCAGCAGTTTATGGCCCACCGGGACAGAAACCAAACAGGCAGATACGCAGTATTTT
NA | TRBJ2-5 | 13 | TRBD2 | TRBV6-5 | CASSGGGWETQYF | TGTGCCAGCAGCGGGGGGGGCTGGGAGACCCAGTACTTC
NA | TRBJ2-7 | 13 | NA | TRBV25-1 | CASSDGLLTEQYF | TGTGCCAGCAGTGATGGACTGCTAACTGAGCAGTACTTC
once | TRBJ1-4 | 13 | NA | TRBV4-2 | CASSLDAAEELFF | TGTGCCAGCAGCCTCGATGCCGCGGAGGAACTGTTTTTT
NA | TRBJ2-2 | 12 | NA | TRBV28 | CASRTDTGELFF | TGTGCCAGCAGGACAGACACCGGGGAGCTGTTTTTT
NA | TRBJ1-4 | 19 | TRBD1 | TRBV7-9 | CASSQRIGQGLHPNEKLFF | TGTGCCAGCAGCCAAAGAATAGGACAGGGCCTCCATCCTAATGAAAAACTGTTTTTT
NA | TRBJ2-2 | 16 | TRBD2 | TRBV7-6 | CASSLRTSPNTGELFF | TGTGCCAGCAGCTTACGGACTAGCCCGAACACCGGGGAGCTGTTTTTT
NA | TRBJ1-2 | 13 | TRBD1 | TRBV5-1 | CASSQDRSDGYTF | TGCGCCAGCAGCCAGGACAGGAGTGATGGCTACACCTTC
NA | TRBJ2-2 | 13 | NA | TRBV15 | CATSREVAGELFF | TGTGCCACCAGCAGAGAAGTAGCCGGGGAGCTGTTTTTT
once | TRBJ1-1 | 18 | NA | TRBV5-6 | CASSLWAGITLIYTEAFF | TGTGCCAGCAGCTTGTGGGCAGGGATAACCCTAATCTACACTGAAGCTTTCTTT
NA | TRBJ1-3 | 15 | NA | TRBV7-9 | CASSLEGRGGNTIYF | TGTGCCAGCAGCTTAGAGGGCAGGGGCGGAAACACCATATATTTT